Detailed here is one T cell receptor (beta chain). What it binds is unknown. Libraries were prepared by immunoSEQ multiplex PCR; TCRdb keeps only in-frame clonotypes and omits some of them. The table lists around 150,000 clones, 88% of them singletons. This record belongs to a study of cytomegalovirus exposure and HLA in healthy donors. Across the study: The 95 to 150 validation repertoires and the approximately 700 first-cohort repertoires shared a platform, a later analysis reported. Findings and limits, study-wide: A classifier reportedly called cytomegalovirus status with high sensitivity and specificity. A few CMV-associated chains were confirmed in vitro to be specific for CMV antigens. It was 150 to 200 TCR beta chains that were listed as cytomegalovirus-associated.

Germline assignment: CDR1 GTSNPN and CDR2 SVGIG (reference sequence). The V and J ends lost 2 bases and 0 bases, in that order; junction bases with no gene match: 10. The CDR3 has 17 residues. Sequences were obtained from PBMCs. The TCR originated in a woman aged 18-29 years in good health and CMV-seropositive. The V gene is TRBV30, the J gene TRBJ2-7; 10 nucleotides line up with TRBD2. This chain's CDR3 is CAWSRKAGGASSYEQYF. Here the CDR3 DNA reads TGTGCCTGGAGTAGGAAAGCGGGGGGGGCCAGCTCCTACGAGCAGTACTTC.